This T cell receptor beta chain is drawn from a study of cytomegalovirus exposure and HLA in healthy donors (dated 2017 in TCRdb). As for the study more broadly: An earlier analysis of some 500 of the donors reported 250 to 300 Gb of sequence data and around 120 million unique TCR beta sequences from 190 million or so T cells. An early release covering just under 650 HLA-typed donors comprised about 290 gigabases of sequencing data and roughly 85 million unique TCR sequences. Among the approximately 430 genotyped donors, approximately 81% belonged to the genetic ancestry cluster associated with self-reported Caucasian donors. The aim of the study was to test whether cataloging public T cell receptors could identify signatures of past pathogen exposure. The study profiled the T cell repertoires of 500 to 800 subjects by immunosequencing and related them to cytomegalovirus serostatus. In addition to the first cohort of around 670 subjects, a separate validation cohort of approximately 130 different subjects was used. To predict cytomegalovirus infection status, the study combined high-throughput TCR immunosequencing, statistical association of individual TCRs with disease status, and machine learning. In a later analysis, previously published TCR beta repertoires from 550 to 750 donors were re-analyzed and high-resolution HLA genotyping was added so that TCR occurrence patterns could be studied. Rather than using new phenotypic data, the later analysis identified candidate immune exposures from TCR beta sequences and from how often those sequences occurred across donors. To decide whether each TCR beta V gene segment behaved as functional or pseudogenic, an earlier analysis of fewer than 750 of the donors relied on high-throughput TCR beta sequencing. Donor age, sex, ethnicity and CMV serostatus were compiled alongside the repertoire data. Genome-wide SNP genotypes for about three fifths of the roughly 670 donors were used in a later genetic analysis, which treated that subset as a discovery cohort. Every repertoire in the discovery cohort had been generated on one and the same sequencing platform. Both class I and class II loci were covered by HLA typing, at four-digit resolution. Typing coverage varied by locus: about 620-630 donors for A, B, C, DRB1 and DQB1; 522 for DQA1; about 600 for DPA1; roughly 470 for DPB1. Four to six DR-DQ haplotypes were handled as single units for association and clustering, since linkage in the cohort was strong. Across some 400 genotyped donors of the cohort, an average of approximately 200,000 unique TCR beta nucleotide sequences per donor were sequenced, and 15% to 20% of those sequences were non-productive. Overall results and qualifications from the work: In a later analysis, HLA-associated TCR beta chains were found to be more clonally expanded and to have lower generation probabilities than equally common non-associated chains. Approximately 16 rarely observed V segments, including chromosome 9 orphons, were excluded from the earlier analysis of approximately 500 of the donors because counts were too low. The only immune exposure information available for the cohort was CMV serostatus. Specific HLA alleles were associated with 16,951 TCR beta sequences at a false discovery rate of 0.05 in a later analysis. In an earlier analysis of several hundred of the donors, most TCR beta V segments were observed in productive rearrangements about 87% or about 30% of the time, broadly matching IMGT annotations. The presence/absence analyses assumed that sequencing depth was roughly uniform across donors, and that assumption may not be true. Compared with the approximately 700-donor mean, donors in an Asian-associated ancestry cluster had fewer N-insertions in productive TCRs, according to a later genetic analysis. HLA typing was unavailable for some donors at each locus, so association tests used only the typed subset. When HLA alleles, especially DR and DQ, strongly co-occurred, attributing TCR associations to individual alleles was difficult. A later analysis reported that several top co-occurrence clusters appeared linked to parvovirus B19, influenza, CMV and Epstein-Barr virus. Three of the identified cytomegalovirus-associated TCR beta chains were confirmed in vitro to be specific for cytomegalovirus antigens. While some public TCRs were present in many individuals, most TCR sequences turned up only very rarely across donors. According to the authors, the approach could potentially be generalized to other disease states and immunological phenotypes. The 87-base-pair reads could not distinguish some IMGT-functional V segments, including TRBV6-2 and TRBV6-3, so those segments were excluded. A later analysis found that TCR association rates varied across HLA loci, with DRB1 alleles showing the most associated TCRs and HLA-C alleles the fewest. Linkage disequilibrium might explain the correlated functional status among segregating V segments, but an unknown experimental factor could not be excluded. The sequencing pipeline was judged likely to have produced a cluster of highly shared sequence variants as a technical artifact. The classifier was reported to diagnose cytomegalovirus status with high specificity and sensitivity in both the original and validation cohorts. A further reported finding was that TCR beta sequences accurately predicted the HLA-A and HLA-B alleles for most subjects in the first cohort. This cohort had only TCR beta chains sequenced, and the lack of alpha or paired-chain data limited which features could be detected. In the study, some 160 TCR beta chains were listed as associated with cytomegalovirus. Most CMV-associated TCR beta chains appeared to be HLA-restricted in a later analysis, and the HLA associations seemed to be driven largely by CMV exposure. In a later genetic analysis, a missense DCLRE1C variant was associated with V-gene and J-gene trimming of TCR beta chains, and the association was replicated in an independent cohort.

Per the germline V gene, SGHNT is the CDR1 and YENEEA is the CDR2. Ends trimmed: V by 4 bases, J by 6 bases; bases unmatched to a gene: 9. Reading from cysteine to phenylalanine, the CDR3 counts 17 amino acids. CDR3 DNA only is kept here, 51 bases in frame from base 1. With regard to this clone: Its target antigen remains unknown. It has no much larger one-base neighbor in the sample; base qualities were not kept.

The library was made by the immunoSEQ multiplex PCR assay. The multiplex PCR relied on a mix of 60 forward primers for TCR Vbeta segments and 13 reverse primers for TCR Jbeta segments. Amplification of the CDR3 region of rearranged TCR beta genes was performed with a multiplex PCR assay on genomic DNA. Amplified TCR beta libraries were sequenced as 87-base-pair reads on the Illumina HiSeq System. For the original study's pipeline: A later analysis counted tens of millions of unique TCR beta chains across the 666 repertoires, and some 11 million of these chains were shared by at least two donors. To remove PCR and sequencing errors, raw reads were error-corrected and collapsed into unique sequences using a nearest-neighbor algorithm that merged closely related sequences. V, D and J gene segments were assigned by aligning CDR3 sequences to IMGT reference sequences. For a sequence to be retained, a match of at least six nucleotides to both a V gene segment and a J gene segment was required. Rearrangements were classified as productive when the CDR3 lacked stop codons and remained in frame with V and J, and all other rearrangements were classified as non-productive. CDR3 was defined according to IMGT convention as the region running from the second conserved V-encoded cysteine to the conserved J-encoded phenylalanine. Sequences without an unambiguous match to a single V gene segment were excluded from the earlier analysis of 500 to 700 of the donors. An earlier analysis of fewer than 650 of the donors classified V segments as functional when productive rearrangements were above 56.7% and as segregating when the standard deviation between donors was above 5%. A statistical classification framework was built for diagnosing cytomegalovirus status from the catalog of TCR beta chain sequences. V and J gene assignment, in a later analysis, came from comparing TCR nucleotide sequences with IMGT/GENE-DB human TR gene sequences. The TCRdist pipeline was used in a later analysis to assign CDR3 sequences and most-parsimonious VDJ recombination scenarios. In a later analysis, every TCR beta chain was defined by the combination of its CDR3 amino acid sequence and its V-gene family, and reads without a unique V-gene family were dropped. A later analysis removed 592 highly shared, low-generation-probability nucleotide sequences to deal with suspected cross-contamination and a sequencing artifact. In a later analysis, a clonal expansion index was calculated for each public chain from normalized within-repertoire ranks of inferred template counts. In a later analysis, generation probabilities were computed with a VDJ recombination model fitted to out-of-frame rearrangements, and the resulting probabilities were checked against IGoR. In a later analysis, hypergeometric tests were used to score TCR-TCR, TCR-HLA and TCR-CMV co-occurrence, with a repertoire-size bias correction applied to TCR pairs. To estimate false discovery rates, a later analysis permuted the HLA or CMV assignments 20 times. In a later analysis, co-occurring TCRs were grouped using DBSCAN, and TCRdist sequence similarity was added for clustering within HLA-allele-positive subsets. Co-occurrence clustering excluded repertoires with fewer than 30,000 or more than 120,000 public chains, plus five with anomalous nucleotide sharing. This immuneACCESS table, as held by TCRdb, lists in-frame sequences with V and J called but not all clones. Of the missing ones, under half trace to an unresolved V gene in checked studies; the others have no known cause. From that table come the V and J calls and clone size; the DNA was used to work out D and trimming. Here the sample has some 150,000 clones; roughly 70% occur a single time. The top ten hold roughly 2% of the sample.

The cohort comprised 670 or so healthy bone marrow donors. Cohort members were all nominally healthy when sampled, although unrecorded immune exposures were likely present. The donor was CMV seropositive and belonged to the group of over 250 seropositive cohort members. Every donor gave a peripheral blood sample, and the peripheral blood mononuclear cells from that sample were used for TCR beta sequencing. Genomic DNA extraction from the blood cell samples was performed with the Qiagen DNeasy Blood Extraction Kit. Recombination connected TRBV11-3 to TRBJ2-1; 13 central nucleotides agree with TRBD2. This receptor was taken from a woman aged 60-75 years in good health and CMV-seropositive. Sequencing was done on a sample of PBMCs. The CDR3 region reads CASSSTGTSGNLNEQFF. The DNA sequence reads TGTGCCAGCAGCTCGACCGGGACTAGCGGGAATCTCAATGAGCAGTTCTTC. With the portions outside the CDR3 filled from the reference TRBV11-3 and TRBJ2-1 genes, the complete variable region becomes EAGVVQSPRYKIIEKKQPVAFWCNPISGHNTLYWYLQNLGQGPELLIRYENEEAVDDSQLPKDRFSAERLKGVDSTLKIQPAELGDSAVYLCASSSTGTSGNLNEQFFGPGTRLTVL.